The next 17 T cell receptor beta chains were all read from a single sample in a study of blood T cell repertoires in COVID-19. Clones were sequenced by immunoSEQ multiplex PCR, and TCRdb holds only the in-frame ones, with some missing. The sample yields 150,000 to 180,000 clones, about 85% seen once. The sequencing sample was made of peripheral blood. The receptors come from a man aged 55 to 69 with COVID-19, enrolled during active disease.

The V and J genes are TRBV24-1 and TRBJ1-1, with a tentative D call TRBD1 (5 bases). Trimming took off 5 bases at V and 1 base at J, with 10 bases between the two ends. Germline loops: CDR1 KGHDR, CDR2 SFDVKD. The CDR3 contains 14 residues. Here the CDR3 reads CATSAGTGNTEAFF. DNA for the CDR3: TGTGCCACCAGTGCCGGGACTGGGAACACTGAAGCTTTCTTT.

Of note for this clone: In the same sample, other DNA sequences code for this CDR3. The chain combines TRBV6-2 or TRBV6-3 with TRBJ2-5, with 7 bases aligning to TRBD2. Trimming at V came to 0 bases and at J to 5 bases, leaving 3 bases not matched to a gene. Germline V gives CDR1 MNHEY, CDR2 SVGEGT. The CDR3 extends over 14 amino acids. CDR3 in amino acids: CASSYSGGTETQYF. The CDR3 DNA reads as TGTGCCAGCAGTTACTCCGGGGGGACGGAGACCCAGTACTTC.

The V and J genes are TRBV19 and TRBJ1-3; D uncertain. The CDR3 runs 13 residues. Trimming removed 7 bases at V and 1 base at J, with 8 bases between. The germline CDR1 and CDR2 sequences are LNHDA and SQIVND (reference sequence). Here the CDR3 reads CASMSDSGNTIYF. The CDR3 bases are TGTGCCAGTATGAGCGATTCTGGAAACACCATATATTTT.

The chain has TRBV7-3 and TRBJ2-2; 8 nucleotides line up with TRBD1. With V trimmed by 7 bases and J by 5 bases, 3 bases remained unmatched. Germline V CDR1 and CDR2: SGHTA, FQGTGA. The CDR3 consists of 13 residues. The CDR3 sequence: CASNQGATGELFF. CDR3 DNA sequence: TGTGCCAGCAATCAGGGGGCAACCGGGGAGCTGTTTTTT.

The rearrangement joins TRBV6-5 to TRBJ1-2; D gene uncertain. V was pared by 10 bases and J by 5 bases, with 20 bases between. The CDR3 contains 14 residues. CDR1 and CDR2 (germline): MNHEY, SVGAGI. The CDR3 spells CATRETAATYGYTF. As DNA, the CDR3 is TGTGCCACCCGGGAGACGGCCGCGACGTATGGCTACACCTTC.

V usage is TRBV5-4 and J usage is TRBJ1-1, with TRBD1 identical over 7 bases. Germline lookup yields CDR1 SGHNT and CDR2 YYREEE (reference sequence). This CDR3 contains 16 residues. With 3 bases clipped from V and 0 bases from J, the junction kept 8 bases outside the gene matches. Here the CDR3 reads CASSWGTGEMNTEAFF. The CDR3, as DNA: TGTGCCAGCAGCTGGGGAACAGGGGAGATGAACACTGAAGCTTTCTTT.

J is TRBJ1-1 and V is TRBV7-2, with D possibly TRBD1 on 5 matching bases. The CDR3 length is 15 residues. Germline V CDR1 and CDR2: SGHTA, FQGNSA. The V end was cut by 2 bases, the J end by 0 bases, with 10 bases between. CDR3 DNA: TGTGCCAGCAGCTTAAGTGCACAGGTGAACACTGAAGCTTTCTTT. Translation gives CASSLSAQVNTEAFF.

The gene calls are TRBV12-5 and TRBJ1-3; 9 positions match TRBD1. Trimming removed 4 bases from V and 2 bases from J; junction bases left unmatched: 12. This CDR3 has 18 amino acids. The germline gives CDR1 LGHNT, CDR2 FRNRAP. CDR3 bases: TGTGCTAGTGGTTGTCGGACAGGGGAGATGGGGCCTGGAAACACCATATATTTT. Protein: CASGCRTGEMGPGNTIYF.

As DNA, the CDR3 is TGTGCCAGCAGCCCGCCAGGGGAGGGGTATCAGCCCCAGCATTTT. It encodes CASSPPGEGYQPQHF. The V call is TRBV6-2 or TRBV6-3, the J call TRBJ1-5, with D perhaps matching TRBD1 (6 bases). V lost 6 bases and J 5 bases, leaving 17 bases between the germline ends. The germline V gene has CDR1 MNHEY and CDR2 SVGEGT. CDR3 length: 15 residues.

V usage is TRBV5-5 and J usage is TRBJ2-3, with 15 bases aligning to TRBD2. CDR3 length equals 17 residues. V lost 0 bases and J lost 6; bases outside the gene matches: 5. Germline V gives CDR1 SGHKS, CDR2 YYEKEE (reference sequence). CDR3 DNA: TGTGCCAGCAGCTTGGCGGGACTAGCGGGGGGTTGGGATACGCAGTATTTT. Amino acids: CASSLAGLAGGWDTQYF.

The CDR3 here is CASSQVYEGRETQYF. The DNA for the CDR3 is TGCGCCAGCAGCCAAGTTTACGAGGGTAGGGAGACCCAGTACTTC. The chain recombines TRBV4-3 with TRBJ2-5, with D maybe TRBD2 (5 bases). The CDR3 length is 15 residues. Germline-derived CDR1 and CDR2 are LGHNA and YSLEER. V dropped 1 base and J dropped 5 bases, with 14 bases sitting between them.

The V and J genes are TRBV3-1 (or the pseudogene TRBV3-2) and TRBJ2-5; weak D call: TRBD1 (6 bases). The V end lost 1 base, the J end lost 9 bases, and 15 bases lay between the germline ends. The germline V gene encodes CDR1 LGHDT and CDR2 YNNKEL (reference sequence). This CDR3 contains 14 residues. In DNA, the CDR3 is TGTGCCAGCAGCCAAGGGCACCTACAGGGCCCCCAGTACTTC. Protein product: CASSQGHLQGPQYF.

This clone was seen a handful of times. The chain combines TRBV12-3 or TRBV12-4 with TRBJ2-7; 8 nucleotides match TRBD1. This CDR3 is 12 amino acids long. V was pared by 5 bases and J by 11 bases, with 8 bases of the junction left unmatched. The CDR3 loop is CASSPYGQGKYF. CDR3 in DNA: TGTGCCAGCAGTCCCTACGGACAGGGAAAGTACTTC.

CDR3 nucleotide sequence: TGTGCCAGCAGCCATAGGTCCAGGGGCAAGAATGAGCAGTTCTTC. Protein sequence: CASSHRSRGKNEQFF. This chain connects TRBV7-2 to TRBJ2-1, with a possible D match to TRBD1 (6 bases). The V gene's germline CDR1 is SGHTA and CDR2 FQGNSA. This CDR3 contains 15 residues. Trimming pared 5 bases from V and 7 bases from J, leaving 18 bases between.

J is TRBJ1-1 and V is TRBV9, with D possibly matching TRBD1 (6 bases). The CDR3 runs to 14 residues. Trimming removed 4 bases at V and 0 bases at J, with 10 bases between. Germline V lookup: CDR1 SGDLS, CDR2 YYNGEE. In DNA, the CDR3 is TGTGCCAGCAGCACAGGGAATCTGAACACTGAAGCTTTCTTT. Translated, it gives CASSTGNLNTEAFF.

The chain joins TRBV7-2 to TRBJ1-5, with TRBD1 matching over 10 bases. V lost 5 bases, J lost 5 bases, and 6 bases stayed unmatched. The CDR3 length is 15 residues. Per the germline V gene, CDR1 is SGHTA and CDR2 is FQGNSA. The DNA for the CDR3 is TGTGCCAGCAGCCCCACGGGACAGGGGTATCAGCCCCAGCATTTT. Its protein is CASSPTGQGYQPQHF.

J is TRBJ2-1 and V is TRBV5-1, with TRBD1 matching 10 bases. V shed 0 bases, J shed 8 bases, and the junction held 11 bases outside the gene matches. Germline V gives CDR1 SGHRS, CDR2 YFSETQ. The CDR3 totals 17 residues. The CDR3 DNA reads as TGCGCCAGCAGCTTGGGGGACAGGGGTCCCCCCTTCGATGAGCAGTTCTTC. Residues: CASSLGDRGPPFDEQFF.